This T cell receptor (beta chain) was profiled in a study of human T cells and chemical hapten exposure. Broader study findings: Because all patients had alopecia, their immune responses might differ from healthy ones.

TCRdb recomputed calls from the RACE reads with MiXCR, one row per CDR3 protein. This table has 80,000 to 100,000 distinct CDR3 sequences, 25% to 35% appearing once. Remarks on this clonotype: Its target is unknown.

The time point denotes: patch test 3, about 24 weeks after DPC sensitization. As to treatment: therapeutic diphenylcyclopropenone sensitization with weekly scalp DPC. The sequences come from whole blood, collected in connection with sensitization to the hapten diphenylcyclopropenone (DPC). The TCR was taken from a man aged 35 to 55 with alopecia areata. Some clones in this sample may be carry-over from other donors' samples.

The CDR3 nucleotides are TGTGCCAGCAGCTTAATTCCTAGCGGGAGTTCAGATACGCAGTATTTT. Its protein product is CASSLIPSGSSDTQYF. The V gene is TRBV7-6, the J gene TRBJ2-3, with 10 bases that match TRBD2. Germline V lookup: CDR1 SGHVS, CDR2 FNYEAQ. The CDR3 length is 16 residues. The junction had 6 bases not matched to a gene; V was cut back by 2 bases and J by 4 bases.